Ten or more counts support the clone carrying this TCR beta chain. As yet, its antigen is unknown. Trimming took 7 bases from V and 4 from J, leaving 7 bases between them. The CDR3 loop spans 10 amino acids. The germline V gene encodes CDR1 SQVTM and CDR2 ANQGSEA. Using constant-segment primers, 5'RACE produced TCR alpha and TCR beta cDNA libraries carrying sample barcodes and UMIs. TCRdb re-derived calls from the 5' RACE reads in MiXCR, one entry per CDR3 protein. The repertoire has 280,000 or so distinct CDR3 sequences, under 8.5% of them found once; the top ten carry 22%. The source of the sample is a study of T-cell memory formation after mild COVID-19. Study information: Clustering of TCRs was largely donor specific.

Regarding the study as a whole: Clones contracting across day 15 to 85 had a balanced CD4/CD8 profile; later expanding clones leaned CD4+. Contracting clones localized mainly to CM and EM when CD4+ and mainly to EMRA when CD8+.

This chain connects TRBV29-1 to TRBJ1-1; no clear D gene. The sequenced sample was PBMCs or a T cell subset sorted from them (not recorded which). This sequence originates from a man aged 18 to 29 who had mild COVID-19 (a few samples of this study predate the infection). Cell type and time point are not known. The CDR3 loop reads CSARVTEAFF. The DNA of the CDR3 is TGCAGCGCCCGGGTCACTGAAGCTTTCTTT. Supplemented by reference TRBV29-1 and TRBJ1-1, the full variable domain reads SAVISQKPSRDICQRGTSLTIQCQVDSQVTMMFWYRQQPGQSLTLIATANQGSEATYESGFVIDKFPISRPNLTFSTLTVSNMSPEDSSIYLCSARVTEAFFGQGTRLTVV.